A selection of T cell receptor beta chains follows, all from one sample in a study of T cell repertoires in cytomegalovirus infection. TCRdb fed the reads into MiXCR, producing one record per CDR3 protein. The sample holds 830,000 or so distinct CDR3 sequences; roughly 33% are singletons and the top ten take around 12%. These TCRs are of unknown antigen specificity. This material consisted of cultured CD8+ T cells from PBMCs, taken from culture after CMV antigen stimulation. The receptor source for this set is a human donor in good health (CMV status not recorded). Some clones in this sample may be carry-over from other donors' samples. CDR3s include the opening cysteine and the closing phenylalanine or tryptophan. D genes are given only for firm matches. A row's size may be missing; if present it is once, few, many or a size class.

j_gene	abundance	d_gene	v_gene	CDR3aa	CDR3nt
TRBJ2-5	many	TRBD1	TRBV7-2	CASRAGGQGKETQYF	TGTGCCAGCAGGGCGGGGGGACAGGGGAAAGAGACCCAGTACTTC
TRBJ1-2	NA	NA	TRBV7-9	CASSSSRARGIGYTF	TGTGCCAGCAGCTCTAGCAGAGCCAGGGGTATTGGCTACACCTTC
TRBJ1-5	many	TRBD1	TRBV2	CASSEDRGLNQPQHF	TGTGCCAGCAGCGAAGACAGGGGGCTCAATCAGCCCCAGCATTTT
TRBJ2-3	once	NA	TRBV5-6	CASSLGQPESTDTQYF	TGTGCCAGCAGCTTGGGGCAGCCGGAGAGCACAGATACGCAGTATTTT
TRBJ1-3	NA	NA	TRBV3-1	CASSQDVGTAGNTIYF	TGTGCCAGCAGCCAAGATGTAGGGACGGCTGGAAACACCATATATTTT
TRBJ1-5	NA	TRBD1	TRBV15	CATSTDREVDQPQHF	TGTGCCACCAGCACGGACAGGGAGGTGGATCAGCCCCAGCATTTT
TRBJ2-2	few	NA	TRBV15	CATSSLIDRTNTGELFF	TGTGCCACCAGCAGCCTGATCGACAGAACGAACACCGGGGAGCTGTTTTTT
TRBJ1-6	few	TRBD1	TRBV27	CASYNRGSSYNSPLHF	TGTGCCAGCTATAACAGGGGAAGCTCCTATAATTCACCCCTCCACTTT
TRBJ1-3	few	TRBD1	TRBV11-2	CASSYTGAGNTIYF	TGTGCCAGCAGCTATACAGGGGCTGGAAACACCATATATTTT
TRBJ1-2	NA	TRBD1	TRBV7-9	CASTPRQGAGYTF	TGTGCCAGCACCCCCCGGCAGGGGGCTGGCTACACCTTC
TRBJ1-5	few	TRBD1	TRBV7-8	CASSFTTGSNQPQHF	TGTGCCAGCAGCTTTACGACAGGGAGCAATCAGCCCCAGCATTTT
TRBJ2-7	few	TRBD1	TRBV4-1	CASSTPGQGFNEQYF	TGCGCCAGCAGCACGCCGGGACAGGGGTTCAACGAGCAGTACTTC
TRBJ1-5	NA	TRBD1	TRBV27	CASSLLGTGGGNQPQHF	TGTGCCAGCAGTTTACTGGGGACAGGCGGTGGCAATCAGCCCCAGCATTTT
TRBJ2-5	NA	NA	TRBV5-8	CASSLMTGETQYF	TGTGCCAGCAGCCTTATGACAGGAGAGACCCAGTACTTC
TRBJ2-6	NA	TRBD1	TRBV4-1	CASSQDYRGVGANVLTF	TGCGCCAGCAGCCAAGATTACAGGGGGGTTGGGGCCAACGTCCTGACTTTC
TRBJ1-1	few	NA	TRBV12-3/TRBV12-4	CASSLGNRAGATEAFF	TGTGCCAGCAGTTTAGGGAACAGGGCCGGTGCCACTGAAGCTTTCTTT
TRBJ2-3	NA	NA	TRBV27	CASRADSTDTQYF	TGTGCCAGCCGCGCGGATAGCACAGATACGCAGTATTTT
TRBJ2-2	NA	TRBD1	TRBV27	CASSPRQGAETGELFF	TGTGCCAGCAGTCCACGACAGGGGGCGGAGACCGGGGAGCTGTTTTTT
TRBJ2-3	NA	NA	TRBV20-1	CSASGVSADTQYF	TGCAGTGCTAGTGGGGTTAGCGCAGATACGCAGTATTTT
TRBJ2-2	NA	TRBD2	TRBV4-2	CASSQDTSGTLNTGELFF	TGTGCCAGCAGCCAAGATACTAGCGGGACTCTGAACACCGGGGAGCTGTTTTTT
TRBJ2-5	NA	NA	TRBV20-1	CSAHTEEASDQETQYF	TGCAGTGCCCACACGGAGGAAGCGAGTGACCAAGAGACCCAGTACTTC
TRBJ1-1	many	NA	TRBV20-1	CSARHPGLISLNTEAFF	TGCAGTGCTAGACACCCTGGGCTCATCAGTCTGAACACTGAAGCTTTCTTT
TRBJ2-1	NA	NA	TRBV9	CASSAPTDGTLYNEQFF	TGTGCCAGCAGCGCACCCACGGACGGGACACTATACAATGAGCAGTTCTTC
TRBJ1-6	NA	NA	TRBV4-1	CASSPYEGVVHF	TGCGCCAGCAGCCCCTACGAGGGGGTGGTTCACTTT
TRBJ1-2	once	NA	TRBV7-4	CASSLGGGAYGYTF	TGTGCCAGCAGCTTAGGGGGGGGGGCCTATGGCTACACCTTC